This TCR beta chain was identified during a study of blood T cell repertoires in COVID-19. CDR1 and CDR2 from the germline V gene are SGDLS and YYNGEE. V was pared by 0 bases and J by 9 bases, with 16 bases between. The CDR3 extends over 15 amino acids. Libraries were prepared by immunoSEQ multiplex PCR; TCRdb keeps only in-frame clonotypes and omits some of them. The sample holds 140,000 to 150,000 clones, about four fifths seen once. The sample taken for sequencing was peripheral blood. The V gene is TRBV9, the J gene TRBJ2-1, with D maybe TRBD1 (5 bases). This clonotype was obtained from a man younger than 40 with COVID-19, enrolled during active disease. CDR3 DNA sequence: TGTGCCAGCAGCGTAGGGCAGGGTACATTTGGTGAGCAGTTCTTC. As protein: CASSVGQGTFGEQFF.